This TCR beta chain came from a study of T cell clonality in common variable immunodeficiency. Study-wide results and caveats: Common variable immunodeficiency TCR beta sequences reportedly had fewer deletions and N-nucleotide insertions. CVID subjects showed higher TCRbeta clonality than healthy controls.

Here immunoSEQ multiplex PCR was the method, and the copy in TCRdb shows in-frame clones only, minus some. The table lists approximately 18,000 clones, with no singletons. Both groups were predominantly of Caucasian heritage. For at least one year, all CVID subjects received replacement immunoglobulin. Heparinized whole blood, roughly 5 to 8.5 ml, came from each donor. As regards this clone: The antigen is undetermined. The CDR3 end lies 3 residues beyond the end of the read and is filled in from the germline J gene.

The CDR3 length is 15 residues. Germline CDR1 reads SQVTM; CDR2 reads ANQGSEA. The V end lost 6 bases, the J end lost 2 bases, and 20 bases lay between the germline ends. The V and J genes are TRBV29-1 and TRBJ2-7, with D maybe TRBD1 (5 bases). The receptor was isolated from a human donor with common variable immunodeficiency. The sample was peripheral blood mononuclear cells. CDR3 protein: CSVKGEDRGPYEQYF. The CDR3 bases that were read are TGCAGCGTCAAAGGGGAAGATAGGGGTCCCTACGAG.